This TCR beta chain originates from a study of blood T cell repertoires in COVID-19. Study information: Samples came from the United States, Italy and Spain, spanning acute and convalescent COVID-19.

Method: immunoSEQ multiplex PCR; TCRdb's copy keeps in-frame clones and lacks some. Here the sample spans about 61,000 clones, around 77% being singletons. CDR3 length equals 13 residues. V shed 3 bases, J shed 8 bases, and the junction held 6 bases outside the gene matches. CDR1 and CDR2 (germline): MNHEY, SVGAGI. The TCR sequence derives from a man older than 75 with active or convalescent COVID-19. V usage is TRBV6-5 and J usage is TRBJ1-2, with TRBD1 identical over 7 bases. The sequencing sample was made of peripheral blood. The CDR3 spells CASSYEGARGYTF. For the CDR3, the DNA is TGTGCCAGCAGTTATGAGGGGGCTCGAGGCTACACCTTC.